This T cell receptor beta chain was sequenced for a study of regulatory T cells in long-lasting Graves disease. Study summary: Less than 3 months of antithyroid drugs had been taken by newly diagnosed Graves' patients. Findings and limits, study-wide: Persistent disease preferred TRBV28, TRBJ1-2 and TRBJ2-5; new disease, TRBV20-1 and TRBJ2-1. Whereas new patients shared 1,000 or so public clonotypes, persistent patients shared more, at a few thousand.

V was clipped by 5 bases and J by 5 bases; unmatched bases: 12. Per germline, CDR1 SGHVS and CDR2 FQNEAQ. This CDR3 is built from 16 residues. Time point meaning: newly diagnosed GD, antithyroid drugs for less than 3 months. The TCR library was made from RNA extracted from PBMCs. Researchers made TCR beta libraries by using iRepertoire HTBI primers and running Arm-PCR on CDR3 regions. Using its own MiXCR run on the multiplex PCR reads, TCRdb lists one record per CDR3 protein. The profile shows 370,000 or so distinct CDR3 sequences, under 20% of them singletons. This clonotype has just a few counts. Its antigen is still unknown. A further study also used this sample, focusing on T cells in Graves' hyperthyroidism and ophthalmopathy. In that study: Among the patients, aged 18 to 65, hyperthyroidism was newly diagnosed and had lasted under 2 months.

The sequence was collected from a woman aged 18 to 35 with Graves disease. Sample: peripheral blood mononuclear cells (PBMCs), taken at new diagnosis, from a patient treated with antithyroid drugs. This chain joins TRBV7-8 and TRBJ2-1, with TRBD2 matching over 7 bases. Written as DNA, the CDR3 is TGTGCCAGCAGCCCTAGACTAGCTCTCGCAAACAATGAGCAGTTCTTC. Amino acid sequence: CASSPRLALANNEQFF.